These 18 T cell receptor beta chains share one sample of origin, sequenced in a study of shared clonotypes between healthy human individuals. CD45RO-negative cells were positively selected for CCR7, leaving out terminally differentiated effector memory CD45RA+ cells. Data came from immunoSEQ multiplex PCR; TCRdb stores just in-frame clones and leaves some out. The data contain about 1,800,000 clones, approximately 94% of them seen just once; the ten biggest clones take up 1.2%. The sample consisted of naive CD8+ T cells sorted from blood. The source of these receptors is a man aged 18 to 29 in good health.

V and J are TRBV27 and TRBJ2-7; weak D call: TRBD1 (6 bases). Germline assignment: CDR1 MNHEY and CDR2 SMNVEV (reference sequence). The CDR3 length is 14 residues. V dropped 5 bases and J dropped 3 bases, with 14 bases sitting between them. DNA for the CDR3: TGTGCCAGCAGTATAAGGGGACAAATCTACGAGCAGTACTTC. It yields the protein CASSIRGQIYEQYF.

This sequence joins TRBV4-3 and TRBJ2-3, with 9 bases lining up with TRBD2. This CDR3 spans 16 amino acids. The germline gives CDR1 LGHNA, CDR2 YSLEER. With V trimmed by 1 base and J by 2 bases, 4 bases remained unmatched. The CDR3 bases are TGCGCCAGCAGCCAAGGGCGGGAGGGCCTCACAGATACGCAGTATTTT. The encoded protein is CASSQGREGLTDTQYF.

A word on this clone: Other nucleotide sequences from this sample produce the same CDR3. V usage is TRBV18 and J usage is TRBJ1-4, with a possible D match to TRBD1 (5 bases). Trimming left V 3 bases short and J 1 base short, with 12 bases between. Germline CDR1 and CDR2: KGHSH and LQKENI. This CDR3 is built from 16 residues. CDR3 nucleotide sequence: TGTGCCAGCTCACCCCGGGGGGAAGGAACTAATGAAAAACTGTTTTTT. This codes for CASSPRGEGTNEKLFF.

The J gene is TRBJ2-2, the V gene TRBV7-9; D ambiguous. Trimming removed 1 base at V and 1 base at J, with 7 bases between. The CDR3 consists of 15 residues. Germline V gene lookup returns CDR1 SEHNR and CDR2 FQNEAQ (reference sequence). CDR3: CASSLEAVNTGELFF. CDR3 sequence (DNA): TGTGCCAGCAGCTTAGAGGCGGTGAACACCGGGGAGCTGTTTTTT. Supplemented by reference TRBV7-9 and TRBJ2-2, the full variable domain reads DTGVSQNPRHKITKRGQNVTFRCDPISEHNRLYWYRQTLGQGPEFLTYFQNEAQLEKSRLLSDRFSAERPKGSFSTLEIQRTEQGDSAMYLCASSLEAVNTGELFFGEGSRLTVL.

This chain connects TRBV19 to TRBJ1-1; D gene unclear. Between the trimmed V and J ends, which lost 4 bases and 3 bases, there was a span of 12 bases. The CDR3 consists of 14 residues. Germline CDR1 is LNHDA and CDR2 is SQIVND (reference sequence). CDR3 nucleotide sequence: TGTGCCAGTAGTACTCTGGACTCCTACACTGAAGCTTTCTTT. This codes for CASSTLDSYTEAFF.

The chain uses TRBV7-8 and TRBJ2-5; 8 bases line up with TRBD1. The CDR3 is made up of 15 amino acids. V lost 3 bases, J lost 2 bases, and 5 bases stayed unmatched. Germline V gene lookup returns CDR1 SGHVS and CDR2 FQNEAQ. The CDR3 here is CASSFRTGLQETQYF. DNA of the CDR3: TGTGCCAGCAGCTTTAGGACAGGGCTACAAGAGACCCAGTACTTC.

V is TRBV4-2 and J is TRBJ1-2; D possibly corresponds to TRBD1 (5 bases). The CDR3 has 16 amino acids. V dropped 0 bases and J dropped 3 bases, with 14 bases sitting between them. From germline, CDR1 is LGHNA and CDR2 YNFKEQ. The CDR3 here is CASSQDFREGHYGYTF. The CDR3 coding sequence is TGTGCCAGCAGCCAAGATTTCAGGGAGGGGCACTATGGCTACACCTTC.

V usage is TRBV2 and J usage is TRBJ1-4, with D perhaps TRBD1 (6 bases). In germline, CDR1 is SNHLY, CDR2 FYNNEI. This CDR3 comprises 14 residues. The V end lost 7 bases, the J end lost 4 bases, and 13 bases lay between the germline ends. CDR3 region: CASKPLDSNEKLFF. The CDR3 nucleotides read TGTGCCAGCAAGCCGTTGGACAGTAATGAAAAACTGTTTTTT.

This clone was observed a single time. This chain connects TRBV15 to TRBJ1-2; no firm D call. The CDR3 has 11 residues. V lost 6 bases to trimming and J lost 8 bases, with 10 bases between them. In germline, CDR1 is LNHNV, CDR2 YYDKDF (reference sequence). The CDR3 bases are TGTGCCACCAGTCCCGCCGCCGGCTACACCTTC. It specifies CATSPAAGYTF.

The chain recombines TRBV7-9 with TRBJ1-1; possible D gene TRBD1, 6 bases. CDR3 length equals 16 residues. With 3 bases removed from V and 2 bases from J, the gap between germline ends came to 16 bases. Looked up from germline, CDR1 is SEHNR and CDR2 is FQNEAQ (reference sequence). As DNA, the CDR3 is TGTGCCAGCAGCTTCGGGACACCAACCCTTAACACTGAAGCTTTCTTT. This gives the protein CASSFGTPTLNTEAFF.

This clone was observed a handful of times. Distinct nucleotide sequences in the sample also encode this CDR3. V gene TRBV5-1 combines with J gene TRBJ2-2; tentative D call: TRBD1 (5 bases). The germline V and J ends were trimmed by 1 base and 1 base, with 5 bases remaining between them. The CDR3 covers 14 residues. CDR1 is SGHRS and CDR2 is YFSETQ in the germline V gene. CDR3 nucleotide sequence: TGCGCCAGCAGCTTGAGGGGGAACACCGGGGAGCTGTTTTTT. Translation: CASSLRGNTGELFF.

The CDR3: CASSLRTDFPTDTQYF. DNA for the CDR3: TGTGCCAGCAGCCTCCGGACGGATTTTCCCACAGATACGCAGTATTTT. The genes are TRBV9 and TRBJ2-3; D remains ambiguous. Trimming stripped 4 bases from V and 2 bases from J, with 17 bases between. Germline V gene lookup returns CDR1 SGDLS and CDR2 YYNGEE. The CDR3 is 16 amino acids.

In DNA form, the CDR3 reads TGTGCCAGTTCGACTAGCGTCTACGAGCAGTACTTC. Its protein product is CASSTSVYEQYF. The rearrangement joins TRBV25-1 to TRBJ2-7; 8 nucleotides line up with TRBD2. Germline CDR1 MGHDK, CDR2 SYGVNS. The CDR3 is 12 amino acids. V shed 9 bases and J 3 bases; nucleotides not matched to a gene: 4.

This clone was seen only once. The CDR3 nucleotides are TGTGCCACGGGACTAGCGGGAGAAGAGACCCAGTACTTC. Protein: CATGLAGEETQYF. V is TRBV19 and J is TRBJ2-5; 14 positions agree with TRBD2. The V segment lost 10 bases and the J segment 3 bases; nucleotides outside the gene matches: 1. The CDR3 has 13 amino acids. Germline V gives CDR1 LNHDA, CDR2 SQIVND (reference sequence).

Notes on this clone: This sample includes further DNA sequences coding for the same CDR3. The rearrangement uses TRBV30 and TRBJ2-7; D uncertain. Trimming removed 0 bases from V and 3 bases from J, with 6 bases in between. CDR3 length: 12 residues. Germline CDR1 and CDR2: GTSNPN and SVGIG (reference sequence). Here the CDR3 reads CAWSVSVYEQYF. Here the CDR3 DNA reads TGTGCCTGGAGTGTTTCGGTCTACGAGCAGTACTTC.

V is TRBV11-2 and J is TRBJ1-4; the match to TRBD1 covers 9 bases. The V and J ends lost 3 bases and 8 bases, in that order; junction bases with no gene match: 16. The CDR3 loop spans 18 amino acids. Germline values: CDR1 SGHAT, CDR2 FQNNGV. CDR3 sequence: CASSLGTGGFFRAEKLFF. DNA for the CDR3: TGTGCCAGCAGCTTGGGTACAGGGGGCTTCTTCAGAGCGGAAAAACTGTTTTTT.

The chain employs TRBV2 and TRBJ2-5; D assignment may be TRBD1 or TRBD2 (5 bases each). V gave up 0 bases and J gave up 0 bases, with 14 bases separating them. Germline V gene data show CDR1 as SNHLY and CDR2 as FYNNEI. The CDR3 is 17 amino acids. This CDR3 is CASSEARLGDDQETQYF. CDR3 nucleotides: TGTGCCAGCAGTGAAGCGCGCTTGGGGGACGACCAAGAGACCCAGTACTTC.

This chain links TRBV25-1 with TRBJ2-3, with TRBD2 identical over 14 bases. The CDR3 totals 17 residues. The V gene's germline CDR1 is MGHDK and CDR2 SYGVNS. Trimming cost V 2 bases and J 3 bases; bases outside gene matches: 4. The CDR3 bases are TGTGCCAGCAGTGAAGGATGGACTAGCGGGAGGACAGATACGCAGTATTTT. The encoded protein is CASSEGWTSGRTDTQYF.